The rows below give T cell receptor beta chains drawn from one sample of a study of beta chain features in type 1 diabetes. The protocol was immunoSEQ multiplex PCR, while the TCRdb copy is restricted to in-frame clones and leaves out a portion. The table has more than 550,000 clones, 11% to 15% seen once; the top ten hold approximately 0.042%. The sequenced material came from naive CD4+ T cells from blood. These receptor sequences come from a man aged 18 to 35 with type 1 diabetes. CDR3s include the opening cysteine and the closing phenylalanine or tryptophan. Each record gives: clone size, V gene, J gene, D gene, CDR3 protein, CDR3 DNA. A D gene is named only where the DNA matches it firmly. Rows may omit the clone size; those that give it use once, few, many or a size class.

-	TRBV30	TRBJ2-3	-	CAWSVGALTDTQYF	TGTGCCTGGAGTGTGGGAGCCCTAACAGATACGCAGTATTTT
-	TRBV29-1	TRBJ2-1	-	CSVEGERTAYNEQFF	TGCAGCGTTGAAGGGGAACGTACAGCCTACAATGAGCAGTTCTTC
-	TRBV5-6	TRBJ2-6	TRBD1	CASVRGPTGGANVLTF	TGTGCCAGCGTAAGGGGGCCTACAGGAGGGGCCAACGTCCTGACTTTC
-	TRBV27	TRBJ2-7	TRBD2	CASSSSGGYYEQYF	TGTGCCAGCAGCTCTAGCGGGGGCTATTACGAGCAGTACTTC
few	TRBV6-5	TRBJ2-7	-	CASSYGPGTASYEQYF	TGTGCCAGCAGTTACGGCCCAGGGACCGCCTCCTACGAGCAGTACTTC
-	TRBV30	TRBJ2-1	-	CAWTPISYNEQFF	TGTGCCTGGACCCCCATCTCCTACAATGAGCAGTTCTTC
few	TRBV2	TRBJ2-1	-	CASSERGATYNEQFF	TGTGCCAGCAGTGAAAGGGGTGCCACCTACAATGAGCAGTTCTTC
-	TRBV2	TRBJ2-5	-	CASSDGAGGTQYF	TGTGCCAGTAGCGATGGGGCAGGCGGGACCCAGTACTTC
-	TRBV7-9	TRBJ1-5	-	CASSLGGAAPWPQHF	TGTGCCAGCAGCTTAGGTGGGGCGGCTCCTTGGCCCCAGCATTTT
-	TRBV2	TRBJ2-4	-	CASRLPGHQKNIQYF	TGTGCCAGCAGGCTACCGGGACACCAAAAAAACATTCAGTACTTC
-	TRBV7-8	TRBJ1-5	-	CASSFSGNQPQHF	TGTGCCAGCAGCTTCTCTGGGAATCAGCCCCAGCATTTT
-	TRBV7-9	TRBJ1-5	TRBD1	CASSLERTGNQPQHF	TGTGCCAGCAGCTTAGAAAGGACAGGGAATCAGCCCCAGCATTTT
-	TRBV9	TRBJ2-7	TRBD1	CASSVGIPGQSYEQYF	TGTGCCAGCAGCGTAGGAATCCCGGGACAGTCCTACGAGCAGTACTTC
-	TRBV6-1	TRBJ2-3	-	CAGGASTDTQYF	TGTGCGGGGGGAGCTAGCACAGATACGCAGTATTTT
-	TRBV7-2	TRBJ2-6	TRBD2	CASRTSGVHSGANVLTF	TGTGCCAGCCGAACTAGCGGGGTTCACTCTGGGGCCAACGTCCTGACTTTC
-	TRBV14	TRBJ1-5	-	CASSPGGLGNQPQHF	TGTGCCAGCAGCCCTGGGGGTCTGGGGAATCAGCCCCAGCATTTT
once	TRBV15	TRBJ2-2	-	CATSRATRSTGELFF	TGTGCCACCAGCAGAGCAACTAGGAGCACCGGGGAGCTGTTTTTT
few	TRBV30	TRBJ2-5	-	CAWSSLGQETQYF	TGTGCCTGGAGTAGTCTGGGGCAAGAGACCCAGTACTTC
-	TRBV10-3	TRBJ1-3	-	CAITPGSAGNTIYF	TGTGCCATCACCCCAGGGTCAGCCGGAAACACCATATATTTT
-	TRBV4-2	TRBJ2-2	-	CASSARPGISNTGELFF	TGTGCCAGCAGCGCCCGGCCTGGTATCTCGAACACCGGGGAGCTGTTTTTT
-	TRBV5-1	TRBJ2-6	-	CASSPSGTRRANVLTF	TGCGCCAGCAGCCCCTCGGGGACCCGAAGGGCCAACGTCCTGACTTTC
once	TRBV29-1	TRBJ2-3	TRBD2	CSVSRDYGTDTQYF	TGCAGCGTCTCCCGGGACTACGGCACAGATACGCAGTATTTT
-	TRBV30	TRBJ2-1	-	CAWSHGQSYNEQFF	TGTGCCTGGAGTCATGGGCAGTCCTACAATGAGCAGTTCTTC
-	TRBV4-3	TRBJ2-7	-	CASSQVHSSYEQYF	TGCGCCAGCAGCCAAGTTCACAGCTCCTACGAGCAGTACTTC
-	TRBV6-6	TRBJ2-3	-	CASSYREGADTQYF	TGTGCCAGCAGTTACAGGGAGGGGGCAGATACGCAGTATTTT
-	TRBV4-1	TRBJ2-1	TRBD1	CASSHTGTEDNEQFF	TGCGCCAGCAGCCACACCGGGACAGAAGACAATGAGCAGTTCTTC
-	TRBV6-1	TRBJ2-7	-	CASSQGFSYEQYF	TGTGCCAGCAGCCAGGGTTTCTCCTACGAGCAGTACTTC
few	TRBV11-2	TRBJ1-4	TRBD1	CASSTGAGSNEKLFF	TGTGCCAGCAGCACAGGGGCGGGATCTAATGAAAAACTGTTTTTT
-	TRBV2	TRBJ1-3	TRBD1	CASRQRQGWNTIYF	TGTGCCAGCAGACAACGACAGGGTTGGAACACCATATATTTT
few	TRBV30	TRBJ2-1	TRBD2	CAWSGTRLAASYNEQFF	TGTGCCTGGAGTGGGACTCGACTAGCAGCCTCCTACAATGAGCAGTTCTTC
-	TRBV7-3	TRBJ2-3	-	CASSRPDSTDTQYF	TGTGCCAGCAGCCGACCGGACAGCACAGATACGCAGTATTTT
-	TRBV28	TRBJ1-1	-	CASTPEEGKIEAFF	TGTGCCAGCACCCCGGAGGAGGGTAAGATTGAAGCTTTCTTT
-	TRBV10-2	TRBJ1-2	TRBD1	CASSGDRDYGYTF	TGCGCCAGCAGTGGGGACAGAGACTATGGCTACACCTTC
few	TRBV18	TRBJ1-2	TRBD1	CASSPLGAGGLDGYTF	TGTGCCAGCTCACCATTGGGCGCAGGGGGGCTGGATGGCTACACCTTC
-	TRBV14	TRBJ2-5	TRBD2	CASSLGLAGVSGETQYF	TGTGCCAGCAGCCTTGGACTAGCGGGAGTTTCGGGAGAGACCCAGTACTTC
-	TRBV12-5	TRBJ1-5	TRBD1	CASGFRSTGGDGQPQHF	TGTGCTAGTGGTTTCCGGAGCACAGGGGGCGACGGTCAGCCCCAGCATTTT
-	TRBV6-5	TRBJ1-1	TRBD1	CASSSWTGRTEAFF	TGTGCCAGCAGTTCGTGGACAGGACGCACTGAAGCTTTCTTT
few	TRBV4-3	TRBJ2-7	-	CASSSPLGEQYF	TGCGCCAGCAGCTCCCCGTTGGGGGAGCAGTACTTC
-	TRBV5-1	TRBJ2-5	-	CASSLRVQETQYF	TGCGCCAGCAGCTTAAGGGTACAAGAGACCCAGTACTTC
-	TRBV7-2	TRBJ1-1	TRBD1	CASSLGWGQGNTEAFF	TGTGCCAGCAGCTTAGGATGGGGACAGGGGAACACTGAAGCTTTCTTT
-	TRBV2	TRBJ1-2	-	CASSDRGVDYGYTF	TGTGCCAGCAGTGACAGGGGAGTCGACTATGGCTACACCTTC
-	TRBV5-1	TRBJ1-1	-	CASSFLGVNTEAFF	TGCGCCAGCAGCTTTCTGGGGGTGAACACTGAAGCTTTCTTT
-	TRBV4-1	TRBJ1-3	-	CASSQGTSGNTIYF	TGCGCCAGCAGCCAGGGGACCTCTGGAAACACCATATATTTT
-	TRBV18	TRBJ2-3	-	CASSPQGSVATRTDTQYF	TGTGCCAGCTCACCTCAAGGATCCGTCGCGACGAGGACAGATACGCAGTATTTT
few	TRBV29-1	TRBJ1-5	-	CSVEGSPNQPQHF	TGCAGCGTTGAAGGGAGTCCCAATCAGCCCCAGCATTTT
few	TRBV30	TRBJ2-6	TRBD1	CAWIPGQGHSGANVLTF	TGTGCCTGGATCCCGGGACAGGGACACTCTGGGGCCAACGTCCTGACTTTC
few	TRBV7-9	TRBJ2-1	TRBD2	CASSQGLAEQFF	TGTGCCAGCAGCCAGGGACTAGCGGAGCAGTTCTTC
-	TRBV10-3	TRBJ1-2	-	CAISDYNYGYTF	TGTGCCATCAGTGACTATAACTATGGCTACACCTTC
-	TRBV28	TRBJ2-5	-	CASTTGGTQYF	TGTGCCAGCACCACCGGGGGGACCCAGTACTTC
few	TRBV10-3	TRBJ2-1	-	CAISEEKGYKQFF	TGTGCCATCAGTGAAGAAAAGGGATACAAGCAGTTCTTC
few	TRBV28	TRBJ2-2	TRBD2	CASSTGTRSGELFF	TGTGCCAGCAGTACCGGGACTAGGTCCGGGGAGCTGTTTTTT
-	TRBV7-2	TRBJ2-3	TRBD2	CASSLDSSGRAGTDTQYF	TGTGCCAGCAGCTTAGATTCTAGCGGGAGAGCTGGGACAGATACGCAGTATTTT
-	TRBV28	TRBJ2-7	TRBD2	CASTLLGTSGSYEQYF	TGTGCCAGCACCCTACTTGGGACTAGCGGGAGCTACGAGCAGTACTTC
-	TRBV6-1	TRBJ2-2	TRBD1	CASSKTGVAGELFF	TGTGCCAGCAGTAAGACAGGGGTAGCCGGGGAGCTGTTTTTT
few	TRBV14	TRBJ2-5	-	CASSQGVRETQYF	TGTGCCAGCAGCCAAGGGGTCCGGGAGACCCAGTACTTC